Each of the 27 T cell receptor beta chains below was sequenced from the same sample in a study of technical replicates of blood from four donors. Here immunoSEQ multiplex PCR was the method, and the copy in TCRdb shows in-frame clones only, minus some. The sample shows some 62,000 clones, approximately 87% of them seen only once. The material sequenced was PBMCs. The receptors were gathered from a human donor in good health. Some clones in this sample may be carry-over from other donors' samples.

The rearrangement links TRBV6-1 to TRBJ2-3; TRBD2 matches at 10 bases. After removal of 4 bases from V and 4 bases from J, the junction contained 8 bases not matched to a gene. Germline assignment: CDR1 MNHNS and CDR2 SASEGT. The CDR3 spans 16 residues. The CDR3 sequence is CASSVERGGAADTQYF. The CDR3 bases are TGTGCCAGCAGTGTCGAGCGGGGGGGCGCCGCAGATACGCAGTATTTT.

The CDR3 is CASGGTGTETYGYTF. DNA of the CDR3: TGCGCCTCTGGGGGAACCGGGACAGAAACATATGGCTACACCTTC. The rearrangement uses TRBV5-1 and TRBJ1-2; 7 bases map to TRBD1. Trimming at V came to 10 bases and at J to 5 bases, leaving 17 bases not matched to a gene. This CDR3 region has 15 residues. Germline V lookup: CDR1 SGHRS, CDR2 YFSETQ.

Of note for this clone: Other DNA sequences in the sample encode the same CDR3. The rearrangement links TRBV30 to TRBJ2-5; no definite D call. Germline assignment: CDR1 GTSNPN and CDR2 SVGIG (reference sequence). V lost 0 bases and J 4 bases, leaving 9 bases between the germline ends. The CDR3 is made up of 13 amino acids. CDR3 protein: CAWSVRVRETQYF. The CDR3 DNA sequence: TGTGCCTGGAGTGTACGCGTGCGAGAGACCCAGTACTTC.

The V and J genes are TRBV9 and TRBJ1-6; D ambiguous. The CDR3 length is 15 residues. Between the trimmed V and J ends, which lost 0 bases and 5 bases, there was a span of 9 bases. Germline V CDR1 and CDR2: SGDLS, YYNGEE. The CDR3 is CASSVAFGNNSPLHF. The CDR3, as DNA: TGTGCCAGCAGCGTAGCATTCGGGAATAATTCACCCCTCCACTTT. The variable domain in full, completed from reference TRBV9 and TRBJ1-6, reads DSGVTQTPKHLITATGQRVTLRCSPRSGDLSVYWYQQSLDQGLQFLIQYYNGEERAKGNILERFSAQQFPDLHSELNLSSLELGDSALYFCASSVAFGNNSPLHFGNGTRLTVT.

About this clone: A read error may account for a junction end that differs from germline. V gene TRBV7-8 combines with J gene TRBJ2-2; possible D gene TRBD2, 6 bases. The CDR3 consists of 15 residues. The germline gives CDR1 SGHVS, CDR2 FQNEAQ. This CDR3 is CASSLGLVNAGELFF. For the CDR3, the DNA is TGTGCCAGCAGCTTAGGACTAGTGAACGCCGGGGAGCTGTTTTTT.

This rearrangement joins TRBV2 to TRBJ2-7; D possibly corresponds to TRBD2 (7 bases). Germline CDR1 is SNHLY and CDR2 is FYNNEI. Trimming removed 7 bases from V and 5 bases from J, with 12 bases in between. This CDR3 is built from 12 residues. The CDR3 DNA is TGTGCCAGCAAGGGGGAGGGCCACGAGCAGTACTTC. It translates to CASKGEGHEQYF.

The rearrangement joins TRBV2 to TRBJ2-1; 12 bases are shared with TRBD1. The CDR3 contains 15 residues. With 7 bases clipped from V and 6 bases from J, the junction kept 7 bases outside the gene matches. Germline V gene lookup returns CDR1 SNHLY and CDR2 FYNNEI. CDR3 DNA sequence: TGTGCCAGCACAAAGGGGGACAGGGGGCTCAATGAGCAGTTCTTC. It is translated as CASTKGDRGLNEQFF.

The chain is built from TRBV19 and TRBJ1-2, with D possibly TRBD1 on 5 matching bases. CDR1 and CDR2 (germline): LNHDA, SQIVND (reference sequence). This CDR3 comprises 14 residues. V gave up 5 bases and J gave up 8 bases, with 18 bases separating them. Here the CDR3 reads CASSPAGGYRGYTF. DNA of the CDR3: TGTGCCAGTAGTCCCGCCGGGGGTTACAGGGGCTACACCTTC.

This clone was picked up one time. The chain links TRBV15 to TRBJ1-5; 10 bases map to TRBD1. Per germline, CDR1 LNHNV and CDR2 YYDKDF (reference sequence). The CDR3 extends over 21 amino acids. The V and J ends lost 0 bases and 1 base, in that order; junction bases with no gene match: 15. The CDR3 spells CATSRDWRQGALGFSNQPQHF. In DNA, the CDR3 is TGTGCCACCAGCAGAGATTGGAGACAGGGGGCTTTAGGATTCAGCAATCAGCCCCAGCATTTT.

The rearrangement joins TRBV4-2 to TRBJ2-3; 16 bases fit TRBD2. The germline CDR1 and CDR2 sequences are LGHNA and YNFKEQ. The trim removed 3 bases at V and 3 bases at J, leaving 0 bases unmatched. The CDR3 contains 16 residues. In DNA form, the CDR3 reads TGTGCCAGCAGCCAGGGACTAGCGGGGGGGACAGATACGCAGTATTTT. Protein product: CASSQGLAGGTDTQYF.

The chain has TRBV5-6 and TRBJ2-1, with 8 bases fitting TRBD2. Germline-derived CDR1 and CDR2 are SGHDT and YYEEEE. V was pared by 6 bases and J by 0 bases, with 11 bases of the junction left unmatched. The CDR3 has 17 residues. The CDR3 spells CASTLGGGRYSYNEQFF. CDR3 nucleotide sequence: TGTGCCAGCACCCTCGGGGGGGGCCGCTACTCCTACAATGAGCAGTTCTTC.

The V and J genes are TRBV2 and TRBJ2-1, with 10 bases that match TRBD1. CDR1 SNHLY and CDR2 FYNNEI come from the germline V gene. V shed 0 bases, J shed 8 bases, and the junction held 7 bases outside the gene matches. The CDR3 spans 16 residues. The CDR3 reads CASSEASGQGVHEQFF. The CDR3 nucleotides read TGTGCCAGCAGTGAAGCTTCAGGACAGGGGGTACATGAGCAGTTCTTC.

This sequence joins TRBV27 and TRBJ2-3; maybe TRBD2 (6 bases). The V end was cut by 7 bases, the J end by 1 base, with 15 bases between. This CDR3 spans 15 amino acids. CDR1 is MNHEY and CDR2 is SMNVEV in the germline V gene (reference sequence). The CDR3 DNA sequence: TGTGCCAGCACCGAGGGACTTGGTGGCACAGATACGCAGTATTTT. Its translation: CASTEGLGGTDTQYF.

This chain joins TRBV6-5 and TRBJ2-5; possibly TRBD2 for D (6 bases). The CDR3 spans 11 residues. In germline, CDR1 is MNHEY, CDR2 SVGAGI. V lost 5 bases, J lost 7 bases, and 8 bases lay in between. The CDR3 DNA sequence: TGTGCCAGCAGTGACGGGGGGACCCAGTACTTC. It is translated as CASSDGGTQYF.

The V call is TRBV6-1, the J call TRBJ1-1; TRBD1 matches 7 bases. The CDR3 is 12 residues long. Per the germline V gene, CDR1 is MNHNS and CDR2 is SASEGT. J was trimmed by 4 bases and V by 7 bases; bases with no gene match: 3. The CDR3 sequence is CASMAGGTEAFF. The CDR3 DNA reads TGTGCCAGCATGGCAGGGGGCACTGAAGCTTTCTTT.

This clone was recorded only once. V gene TRBV7-8 combines with J gene TRBJ2-1, with 8 bases lining up with TRBD2. The germline V gene has CDR1 SGHVS and CDR2 FQNEAQ. V trimming: 5 bases; J trimming: 6 bases; junction bases outside the gene matches: 9. This CDR3 comprises 15 residues. In DNA form, the CDR3 reads TGTGCCAGCAGCCTGCTGAGTAGCGGGATCAATGAGCAGTTCTTC. Translation gives CASSLLSSGINEQFF.

The rearrangement uses TRBV5-1 and TRBJ2-3, with TRBD2 matching over 11 bases. The CDR3 has 16 residues. Germline CDR1 SGHRS, CDR2 YFSETQ. The junction had 6 bases not matched to a gene; V was cut back by 3 bases and J by 3 bases. The CDR3 region has the DNA TGCGCCAGCAGCTCGGTAGCGGGAGGGTTAACAGATACGCAGTATTTT. Its translation is CASSSVAGGLTDTQYF.

V is TRBV4-2 and J is TRBJ2-1, with D perhaps TRBD1 (5 bases). V was pared by 0 bases and J by 3 bases, with 9 bases between. Germline V gene data show CDR1 as LGHNA and CDR2 as YNFKEQ. This CDR3 is built from 15 residues. The CDR3 region is CASSQDKGFYNEQFF. The CDR3, as DNA: TGTGCCAGCAGCCAAGATAAGGGGTTCTACAATGAGCAGTTCTTC.

CDR3 nucleotide sequence: TGTGCCAGCAGCCCGGGACAGATTCTGCGTGGCTACACCTTC. This encodes CASSPGQILRGYTF. The chain uses TRBV7-2 and TRBJ1-2; 7 bases align to TRBD1. The V gene's germline CDR1 is SGHTA and CDR2 FQGNSA. V shed 5 bases, J shed 7 bases, and the junction held 10 bases outside the gene matches. The CDR3 spans 14 residues.

The chain uses TRBV7-2 and TRBJ1-4, with D hard to call. V gave up 5 bases and J gave up 7 bases, with 14 bases separating them. The CDR3 runs to 14 residues. Germline assignment: CDR1 SGHTA and CDR2 FQGNSA. The CDR3 region has the DNA TGTGCCAGCAGCCCCCCCTCGGGGTTTGAAAAACTGTTTTTT. It encodes CASSPPSGFEKLFF.

The chain is built from TRBV7-2 and TRBJ2-7, with 7 nucleotides matching TRBD2. V lost 0 bases, J lost 4 bases, and 9 bases stayed unmatched. The CDR3 covers 16 residues. Germline V gives CDR1 SGHTA, CDR2 FQGNSA. CDR3 sequence: CASSLALAGEGYEQYF. The CDR3 coding sequence is TGTGCCAGCAGCTTAGCGCTGGCGGGAGAGGGGTACGAGCAGTACTTC.

This clone was observed a handful of times. This chain uses TRBV20-1 with TRBJ1-1; D gene ambiguous. Germline V gene lookup returns CDR1 DFQATT and CDR2 SNEGSKA (reference sequence). The CDR3 covers 11 residues. The V gene lost 5 bases and the J gene lost 8 bases, with 12 bases spanning the gap. As DNA, the CDR3 is TGCAGTGCTCTTCTCCCCCCGGAAGCTTTCTTT. The encoded protein is CSALLPPEAFF.

The chain joins TRBV4-3 to TRBJ1-1; possible D gene TRBD1, 5 bases. This CDR3 region has 15 residues. Germline V gives CDR1 LGHNA, CDR2 YSLEER. V was clipped by 2 bases and J by 4 bases, with 14 bases between them. CDR3 loop: CASSQSGGVTTEAFF. CDR3 sequence (DNA): TGCGCCAGCAGCCAATCTGGAGGGGTCACCACTGAAGCTTTCTTT.

This chain joins TRBV5-1 and TRBJ2-1; 12 nucleotides agree with TRBD2. The germline V gene encodes CDR1 SGHRS and CDR2 YFSETQ. CDR3 size: 15 residues. J lost 8 bases, V lost 4 bases, and 7 bases had no gene match. The CDR3 region has the DNA TGCGCCAGCAGCGGGCTAGCGGGAGGGCCTCATGAGCAGTTCTTC. The encoded protein is CASSGLAGGPHEQFF.

The chain employs TRBV7-9 and TRBJ2-7; 8 positions agree with TRBD2. CDR1 is SEHNR and CDR2 is FQNEAQ in the germline V gene (reference sequence). The CDR3 extends over 15 amino acids. Trimming cost V 2 bases and J 5 bases; bases outside gene matches: 8. This CDR3 reads CASSLLGGAVNEQYF. DNA for the CDR3: TGTGCCAGCAGCTTACTCGGGGGGGCCGTAAACGAGCAGTACTTC. The full variable domain, its missing parts supplied by reference TRBV7-9 and TRBJ2-7, is DTGVSQNPRHKITKRGQNVTFRCDPISEHNRLYWYRQTLGQGPEFLTYFQNEAQLEKSRLLSDRFSAERPKGSFSTLEIQRTEQGDSAMYLCASSLLGGAVNEQYFGPGTRLTVT.

As concerns this clone: This sample includes further DNA sequences coding for the same CDR3. The rearrangement uses TRBV7-9 and TRBJ1-4; 8 nucleotides align to TRBD1. After removal of 1 base from V and 5 bases from J, the junction contained 0 bases not matched to a gene. CDR3 length equals 14 residues. The germline gives CDR1 SEHNR, CDR2 FQNEAQ (reference sequence). CDR3 protein: CASSLDRGNEKLFF. CDR3 sequence (DNA): TGTGCCAGCAGCTTAGACAGGGGGAATGAAAAACTGTTTTTT.

This chain joins TRBV4-3 and TRBJ2-1; 9 bases map to TRBD1. V was pared by 0 bases and J by 12 bases, with 12 bases of the junction left unmatched. The CDR3 is 16 amino acids. The germline V gene encodes CDR1 LGHNA and CDR2 YSLEER. The CDR3 nucleotides are TGCGCCAGCAGCCAAGAACGACAGGGGGTCTTAGGCGTGCAGTTCTTC. It translates to CASSQERQGVLGVQFF.